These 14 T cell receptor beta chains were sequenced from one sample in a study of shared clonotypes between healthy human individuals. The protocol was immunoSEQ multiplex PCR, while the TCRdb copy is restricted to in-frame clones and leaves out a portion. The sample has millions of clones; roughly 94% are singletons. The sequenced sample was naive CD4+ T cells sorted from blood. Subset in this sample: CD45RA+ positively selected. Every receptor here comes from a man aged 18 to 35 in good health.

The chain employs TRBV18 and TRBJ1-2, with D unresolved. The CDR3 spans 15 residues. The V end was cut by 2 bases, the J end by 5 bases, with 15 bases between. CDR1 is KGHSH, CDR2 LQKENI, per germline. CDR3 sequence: CASSPEWPEGYGYTF. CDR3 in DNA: TGTGCCAGCTCACCAGAGTGGCCGGAAGGGTATGGCTACACCTTC.

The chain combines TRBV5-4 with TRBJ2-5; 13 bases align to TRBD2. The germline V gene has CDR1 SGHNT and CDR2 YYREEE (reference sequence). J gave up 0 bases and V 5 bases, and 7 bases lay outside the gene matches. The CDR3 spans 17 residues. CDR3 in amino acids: CASSSGTSGIHQETQYF. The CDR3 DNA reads TGTGCCAGCAGTTCCGGGACTAGCGGGATTCACCAAGAGACCCAGTACTTC.

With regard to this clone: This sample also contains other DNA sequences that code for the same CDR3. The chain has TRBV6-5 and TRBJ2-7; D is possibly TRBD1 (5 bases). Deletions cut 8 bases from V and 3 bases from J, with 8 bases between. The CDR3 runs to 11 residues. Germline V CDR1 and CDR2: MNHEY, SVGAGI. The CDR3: CASGRDYEQYF. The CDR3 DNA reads TGTGCCAGCGGCAGGGACTACGAGCAGTACTTC.

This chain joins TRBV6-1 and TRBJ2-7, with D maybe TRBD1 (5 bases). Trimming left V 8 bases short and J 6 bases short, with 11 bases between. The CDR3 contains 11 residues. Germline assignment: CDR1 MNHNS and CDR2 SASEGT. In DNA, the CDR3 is TGTGCCAGCTTGGCAGGGATCGAGCAGTACTTC. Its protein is CASLAGIEQYF.

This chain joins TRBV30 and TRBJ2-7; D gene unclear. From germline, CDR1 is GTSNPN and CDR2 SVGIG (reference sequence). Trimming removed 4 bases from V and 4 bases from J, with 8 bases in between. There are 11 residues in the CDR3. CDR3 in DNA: TGTGCCTGGATGAACAAATACGAGCAGTACTTC. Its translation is CAWMNKYEQYF.

CDR3 protein: CASSVVARGNTDTQYF. The CDR3 DNA follows: TGTGCCAGCAGCGTAGTTGCCAGGGGGAACACAGATACGCAGTATTTT. J is TRBJ2-3 and V is TRBV9; 7 positions match TRBD1. CDR1 and CDR2 (germline): SGDLS, YYNGEE. V lost 0 bases to trimming and J lost 2 bases; unmatched junction nucleotides: 6. The CDR3 extends over 16 amino acids. The entire variable domain, with the rest obtained from reference TRBV9 and TRBJ2-3, is as follows: DSGVTQTPKHLITATGQRVTLRCSPRSGDLSVYWYQQSLDQGLQFLIQYYNGEERAKGNILERFSAQQFPDLHSELNLSSLELGDSALYFCASSVVARGNTDTQYFGPGTRLTVL.

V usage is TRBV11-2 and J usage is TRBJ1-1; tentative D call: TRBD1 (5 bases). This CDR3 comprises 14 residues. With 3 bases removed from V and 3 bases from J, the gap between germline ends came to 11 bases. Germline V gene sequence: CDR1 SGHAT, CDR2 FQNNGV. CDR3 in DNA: TGTGCCAGCAGCTTGGCGGGGGGGGACACTGAAGCTTTCTTT. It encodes CASSLAGGDTEAFF.

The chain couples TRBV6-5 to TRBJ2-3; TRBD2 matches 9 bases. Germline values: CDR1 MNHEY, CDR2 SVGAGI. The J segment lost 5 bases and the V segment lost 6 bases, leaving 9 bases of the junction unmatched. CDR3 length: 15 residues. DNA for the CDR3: TGTGCCAGCAGCCGCCAGGGACTAGCCGGAGATACGCAGTATTTT. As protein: CASSRQGLAGDTQYF.

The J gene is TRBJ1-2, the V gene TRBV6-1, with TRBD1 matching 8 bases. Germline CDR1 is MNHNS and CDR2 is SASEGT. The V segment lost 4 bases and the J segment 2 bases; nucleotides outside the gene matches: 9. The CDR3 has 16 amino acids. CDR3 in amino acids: CASSGNRQGNNYGYTF. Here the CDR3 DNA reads TGTGCCAGCAGTGGAAACCGACAGGGGAACAACTATGGCTACACCTTC.

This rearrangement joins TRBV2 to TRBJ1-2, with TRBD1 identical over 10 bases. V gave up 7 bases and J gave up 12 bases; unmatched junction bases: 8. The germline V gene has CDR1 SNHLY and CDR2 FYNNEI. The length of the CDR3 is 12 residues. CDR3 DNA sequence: TGTGCCAGCACCCCGACAGGGGGCAAAAACACCTTC. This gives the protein CASTPTGGKNTF.

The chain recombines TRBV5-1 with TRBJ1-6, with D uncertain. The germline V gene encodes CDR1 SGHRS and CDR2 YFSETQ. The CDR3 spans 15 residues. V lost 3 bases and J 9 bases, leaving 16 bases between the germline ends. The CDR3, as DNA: TGCGCCAGCAGCTCCCAGCCAGCAATGGGTTCACCCCTCCACTTT. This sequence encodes CASSSQPAMGSPLHF.

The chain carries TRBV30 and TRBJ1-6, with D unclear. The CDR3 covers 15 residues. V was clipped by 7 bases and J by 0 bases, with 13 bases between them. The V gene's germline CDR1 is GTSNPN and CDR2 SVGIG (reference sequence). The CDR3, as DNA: TGTGCCTCTACCTTCGAGAGCTCCTATAATTCACCCCTCCACTTT. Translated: CASTFESSYNSPLHF.

The DNA of the CDR3 is TGTGCCAGCAGTGGTGACGGGACAGCCTACGAGCAGTACTTC. Its translation is CASSGDGTAYEQYF. The chain recombines TRBV28 with TRBJ2-7; 7 bases are a match to TRBD1. V shed 5 bases, J shed 2 bases, and the junction held 6 bases outside the gene matches. The CDR3 is made up of 14 amino acids. Germline V gene data show CDR1 as MDHEN and CDR2 as SYDVKM.

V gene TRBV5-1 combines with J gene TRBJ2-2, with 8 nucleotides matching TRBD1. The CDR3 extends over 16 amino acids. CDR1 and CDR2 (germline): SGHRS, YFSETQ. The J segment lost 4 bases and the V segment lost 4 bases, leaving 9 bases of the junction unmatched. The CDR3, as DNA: TGCGCCAGCAGCCCGACCGGGACAGGTGCCACCGGGGAGCTGTTTTTT. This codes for CASSPTGTGATGELFF.